Presented here are 7 T cell receptor beta chains from one specimen sequenced in a study of response to subunit inactivated influenza vaccine. TCRdb processed the RT-PCR reads anew with MiXCR; each CDR3 protein has one entry. The sample lists more than 150,000 distinct CDR3 sequences, 7.5% to 10% occurring once. This specimen consisted of non-naive T cells sorted from PBMCs, obtained on the day of vaccination. The receptors originated from a man aged 50 to 60 who received an inactivated influenza vaccine.

Worth noting for this clonotype: One junction end does not reproduce the germline sequence, and a read error may be involved. The chain joins TRBV5-4 to TRBJ2-5; either TRBD1 or TRBD2 may supply D (5 bases each). The CDR3 has 16 residues. Germline CDR1 is SGHNT and CDR2 is YYREEE (reference sequence). CDR3 nucleotide sequence: TGTGCCATCAGCCCTCGGGACCGGTGCCACGAAGAGACCCAGTACTTC. It yields the protein CAISPRDRCHEETQYF.

This clonotype has just a few counts. This rearrangement joins TRBV20-1 to TRBJ2-1; possible D gene TRBD2, 6 bases. The CDR3 extends over 19 amino acids. The V gene's germline CDR1 is DFQATT and CDR2 SNEGSKA (reference sequence). V shed 0 bases and J shed 7 bases, with 28 bases lying between them. The CDR3 protein is CSARDLPGTQPFLGNEQFF. CDR3 nucleotide sequence: TGCAGTGCTAGAGATCTTCCCGGGACTCAACCCTTCTTGGGGAATGAGCAGTTCTTC.

This clonotype was counted at least ten times. V gene TRBV27 combines with J gene TRBJ2-5; 9 bases map to TRBD2. The germline V gene has CDR1 MNHEY and CDR2 SMNVEV (reference sequence). This CDR3 is built from 13 residues. The V segment lost 5 bases and the J segment 5 bases; nucleotides outside the gene matches: 3. The CDR3 is CASSRTSAETQYF. The CDR3 DNA is TGTGCCAGCAGTCGGACTAGCGCGGAGACCCAGTACTTC.

The chain combines TRBV28 with TRBJ2-1; TRBD2 might be the D (5 bases). The CDR3 runs to 16 residues. Trimming removed 2 bases at V and 0 bases at J, with 11 bases between. In germline, CDR1 is MDHEN, CDR2 SYDVKM. The CDR3 region has the DNA TGTGCCAGCAGTTTACGGTTAGCGTCCTCCTACAATGAGCAGTTCTTC. It is translated as CASSLRLASSYNEQFF.

The chain uses TRBV6-1 and TRBJ2-1; D is unclear. This CDR3 region has 15 residues. CDR1 MNHNS and CDR2 SASEGT come from the germline V gene. V was clipped by 5 bases and J by 1 base, with 12 bases between them. The CDR3 reads CASSKVSPSYNEQFF. CDR3 in DNA: TGTGCCAGCAGTAAGGTCAGCCCGTCCTACAATGAGCAGTTCTTC.

This clonotype was picked up many times. The genes are TRBV29-1 and TRBJ2-7; 7 bases match TRBD2. Germline V gene data show CDR1 as SQVTM and CDR2 as ANQGSEA. The junction had 13 bases not matched to a gene; V was cut back by 4 bases and J by 4 bases. There are 15 residues in the CDR3. The CDR3 sequence: CSVGGGRGSAYEQYF. The DNA of the CDR3 is TGCAGCGTTGGGGGGGGGAGAGGGTCGGCTTACGAGCAGTACTTC.

This clonotype was observed a few times. The chain carries TRBV7-8 and TRBJ1-2; D remains ambiguous. Trimming removed 0 bases from V and 9 bases from J, with 17 bases in between. This CDR3 has 15 residues. CDR1 and CDR2 from the germline V gene are SGHVS and FQNEAQ. CDR3 nucleotides: TGTGCCAGCAGCTTAGCGTTCGAGGCGGGGATGAGCTACACCTTC. This gives the protein CASSLAFEAGMSYTF.